This T cell receptor (beta chain) was captured in a study of T cell responses to AZD1222 COVID-19 vaccine. Study information: Doses given second, at about 4 or about 12 weeks, were pooled.

General study results and limits: Donors skewed white British and female; clonal diversity was possibly underestimated. Rises in breadth and depth of Spike-specific TCRs came after two AZD1222 doses. At baseline, just 5 or 6 AZD1222 recipients tested seropositive.

Sequencing used immunoSEQ multiplex PCR; TCRdb keeps in-frame clones, though not all of them. The table records about 160,000 clones, under 95% of them present only once. As regards this clone: The target antigen is unknown.

This CDR3 contains 16 residues. CDR1 SGHTA and CDR2 FQGTGA come from the germline V gene. The V gene lost 2 bases and the J gene lost 4 bases, with 17 bases spanning the gap. Specimen: peripheral blood, collected on day 0 of AZD1222 vaccination. The TCR sequence derives from an adult in good health. V gene TRBV7-3 combines with J gene TRBJ2-5; D unresolved. The CDR3 reads CASSLGFSQSGETQYF. The DNA of the CDR3 is TGTGCCAGCAGCTTAGGCTTTAGCCAGTCGGGAGAGACCCAGTACTTC.